The 6 T cell receptor beta chains below were found in one sample sequenced in a study of blood T cell repertoires in COVID-19. Measured with immunoSEQ multiplex PCR; TCRdb has only the in-frame clones, and not every one. The data contain around 72,000 clones, approximately 87% of them seen just once; the ten biggest clones take up around a sixth. Sequenced sample: peripheral blood. Receptors were obtained from a woman of 80 years or more with acute or convalescent COVID-19.

The chain couples TRBV7-3 to TRBJ2-3; 10 nucleotides agree with TRBD1. From germline, CDR1 is SGHTA and CDR2 FQGTGA. CDR3 length: 16 amino acids. V lost 4 bases to trimming and J lost 5 bases; unmatched junction nucleotides: 9. The CDR3 spells CASSSETGGLGDTQYF. CDR3 nucleotides: TGTGCCAGCAGCTCAGAGACAGGGGGCTTGGGAGATACGCAGTATTTT.

The chain joins TRBV28 to TRBJ1-6, with TRBD1 matching 7 bases. Germline V CDR1 and CDR2: MDHEN, SYDVKM. This CDR3 region has 18 residues. V was pared by 2 bases and J by 0 bases, with 7 bases of the junction left unmatched. Here the CDR3 reads CASSLGSRGSSYNSPLHF. The DNA for the CDR3 is TGTGCCAGCAGTTTAGGGAGCAGGGGGAGCTCCTATAATTCACCCCTCCACTTT.

This chain links TRBV27 with TRBJ2-2; no clear D. The CDR3 is 17 amino acids. Germline CDR1 reads MNHEY; CDR2 reads SMNVEV (reference sequence). V was cut by 5 bases and J by 5 bases, with 21 bases left in between. CDR3 DNA sequence: TGTGCCAGCAGTGCCCTCTATCCCGGGTCCCAGACCGGGGAGCTGTTTTTT. As protein: CASSALYPGSQTGELFF.

This rearrangement joins TRBV20-1 to TRBJ2-2, with 9 bases matching TRBD2. The V gene's germline CDR1 is DFQATT and CDR2 SNEGSKA (reference sequence). The CDR3 contains 15 residues. Trimming removed 3 bases from V and 2 bases from J; junction bases left unmatched: 4. The CDR3 region is CSASLAGVNTGELFF. In nucleotides, the CDR3 is TGCAGTGCTAGTTTAGCGGGAGTAAACACCGGGGAGCTGTTTTTT.

The chain links TRBV18 to TRBJ2-1; 9 bases agree with TRBD2. CDR1 and CDR2 (germline): KGHSH, LQKENI. The CDR3 extends over 15 amino acids. Trimming took 1 base from V and 8 from J; bases not matched to a gene: 6. The CDR3 protein is CASSPRRTSVDEQFF. The CDR3 coding sequence is TGTGCCAGCTCACCACGCAGGACTAGCGTCGATGAGCAGTTCTTC.

This sequence joins TRBV19 and TRBJ2-7; TRBD2 matches 7 bases. J lost 5 bases, V lost 4 bases, and 8 bases had no gene match. CDR3 length: 14 residues. Germline CDR1 LNHDA, CDR2 SQIVND (reference sequence). CDR3 bases: TGTGCCAGTAGTACCTTCACTAGCGCTGACGAGCAGTACTTC. The encoded protein is CASSTFTSADEQYF.